A single sample is the source of the 30 T cell receptor beta chains below, sequenced in a study of OX40 agonist ivuxolimab in advanced cancers. Profiled with immunoSEQ multiplex PCR; TCRdb holds only in-frame clones, not every one. The sample lists roughly 80,000 clones, roughly 90% seen once, with 0.55% to 0.7% in the top ten. The starting material was CD4+ or CD8+ T cells sorted from blood, obtained in a trial of the OX40 agonist ivuxolimab. These receptors came from an adult with an advanced solid tumor such as melanoma, head and neck, liver or kidney cancer.

The chain joins TRBV29-1 to TRBJ2-2; 7 nucleotides match TRBD2. V shed 4 bases, J shed 3 bases, and the junction held 8 bases outside the gene matches. The CDR3 consists of 15 residues. Germline lookup yields CDR1 SQVTM and CDR2 ANQGSEA. For the CDR3, the DNA is TGCAGCGTTGTACTGCGGGAGAGGGACACCGGGGAGCTGTTTTTT. This codes for CSVVLRERDTGELFF.

The rearrangement links TRBV4-2 to TRBJ1-1; the match to TRBD1 covers 9 bases. J lost 11 bases, V lost 3 bases, and 13 bases had no gene match. Germline V lookup: CDR1 LGHNA, CDR2 YNFKEQ. This CDR3 has 15 amino acids. The CDR3 loop is CASSQGDRDGEGAFF. The DNA for the CDR3 is TGTGCCAGCAGCCAGGGGGACAGGGACGGGGAAGGGGCTTTCTTT.

The chain joins TRBV29-1 to TRBJ2-2, with no clear D. The CDR3 spans 13 residues. Germline values: CDR1 SQVTM, CDR2 ANQGSEA. DNA of the CDR3: TGCAACGACTTATTTCAGCAAAGAGGGGAGCTGTTTTTT. This gives the protein CNDLFQQRGELFF.

This chain links TRBV30 with TRBJ2-7; D not certain. This CDR3 has 11 residues. Trimming pared 2 bases from V and 4 bases from J, leaving 6 bases between. Per germline, CDR1 GTSNPN and CDR2 SVGIG (reference sequence). The DNA for the CDR3 is TGTGCCTGGAGTTTGGATTACGAGCAGTACTTC. Protein: CAWSLDYEQYF.

This chain joins TRBV7-2 and TRBJ1-2; D gene ambiguous. Deletions cut 3 bases from V and 6 bases from J, with 11 bases between. CDR3 length: 13 residues. In germline, CDR1 is SGHTA, CDR2 FQGNSA. The CDR3 sequence is CASSLTRLDGYTF. CDR3 bases: TGTGCCAGCAGCTTGACCAGGTTGGATGGCTACACCTTC. The full variable domain, with the rest looked up from reference TRBV7-2 and TRBJ1-2, is GAGVSQSPSNKVTEKGKDVELRCDPISGHTALYWYRQSLGQGLEFLIYFQGNSAPDKSGLPSDRFSAERTGGSVSTLTIQRTQQEDSAVYLCASSLTRLDGYTFGSGTRLTVV.

J is TRBJ2-4 and V is TRBV18, with a weak D call TRBD1 (5 bases). Germline assignment: CDR1 KGHSH and CDR2 LQKENI. This CDR3 spans 14 amino acids. V was trimmed by 2 bases and J by 2 bases, leaving 7 bases between them. The CDR3 loop is CASSPSGSKNIQYF. The CDR3 bases are TGTGCCAGCTCACCATCAGGGTCCAAAAACATTCAGTACTTC.

The chain links TRBV7-9 to TRBJ2-2, with D possibly matching TRBD2 (6 bases). The V and J ends lost 6 bases and 6 bases respectively, with 11 bases between them. The V gene's germline CDR1 is SEHNR and CDR2 FQNEAQ (reference sequence). The CDR3 is 13 residues long. CDR3 in amino acids: CASRPTRSGELFF. In nucleotides, the CDR3 is TGTGCCAGCAGGCCGACTAGATCCGGGGAGCTGTTTTTT.

The genes are TRBV5-3 and TRBJ1-1; D gene ambiguous. TRBV5-3 belongs to the ORF category, with a function that is uncertain. The CDR3 has 12 residues. With 4 bases removed from V and 1 base from J, the gap between germline ends came to 5 bases. CDR3 sequence: CARSERNTEAFF. CDR3 nucleotide sequence: TGTGCCAGAAGCGAAAGGAACACTGAAGCTTTCTTT.

The chain couples TRBV14 to TRBJ1-1, with 8 bases that match TRBD1. The J segment lost 4 bases and the V segment lost 6 bases, leaving 7 bases of the junction unmatched. This CDR3 is 14 amino acids long. The germline CDR1 and CDR2 sequences are SGHDN and FVKESK. The CDR3 reads CASSRQGAGTEAFF. CDR3 DNA sequence: TGTGCCAGCAGTCGCCAGGGGGCTGGCACTGAAGCTTTCTTT.

The chain is built from TRBV4-2 and TRBJ2-1; 10 bases line up with TRBD2. The V segment lost 3 bases and the J segment 1 base; nucleotides outside the gene matches: 3. The CDR3 loop spans 16 amino acids. Per the germline V gene, CDR1 is LGHNA and CDR2 is YNFKEQ. The CDR3 reads CASSHTSGMSYNEQFF. CDR3 nucleotide sequence: TGTGCCAGCAGCCACACTAGCGGGATGTCCTACAATGAGCAGTTCTTC.

The gene calls are TRBV18 and TRBJ1-2; possible D gene TRBD1, 6 bases. Looked up from germline, CDR1 is KGHSH and CDR2 is LQKENI. CDR3 size: 15 residues. The V gene lost 2 bases and the J gene lost 9 bases, with 19 bases spanning the gap. The CDR3 DNA sequence: TGTGCCAGCTCACCATCGGACAGCACCGTAGTGAGCTACACCTTC. Its protein is CASSPSDSTVVSYTF.

This chain links TRBV5-1 with TRBJ2-7; weak D call: TRBD1 (6 bases). Germline CDR1 is SGHRS and CDR2 is YFSETQ. With 0 bases removed from V and 7 bases from J, the gap between germline ends came to 14 bases. The CDR3 covers 14 residues. The CDR3 spells CASSLGAGALEQYF. The DNA of the CDR3 is TGCGCCAGCAGCTTGGGGGCAGGGGCGCTGGAGCAGTACTTC.

This chain links TRBV7-2 with TRBJ2-5; no definite D call. This CDR3 is built from 11 residues. The germline V gene has CDR1 SGHTA and CDR2 FQGNSA. V lost 1 base, J lost 7 bases, and 4 bases lay in between. CDR3 region: CASSLVWTQYF. For the CDR3, the DNA is TGTGCCAGCAGCTTAGTTTGGACCCAGTACTTC.

This clone has only a few counts. The CDR3 is CASSGGWEKLFF. CDR3 nucleotides: TGTGCCAGCAGTGGGGGTTGGGAAAAACTGTTTTTT. This chain connects TRBV2 to TRBJ1-4; D ambiguous. V was pared by 4 bases and J by 8 bases, with 8 bases between. Germline CDR1 and CDR2: SNHLY and FYNNEI. The CDR3 length is 12 residues.

This clone was seen a few times. V and J are TRBV27 and TRBJ2-7; the match to TRBD2 covers 8 bases. V lost 5 bases, J lost 12 bases, and 9 bases stayed unmatched. CDR3 length: 12 amino acids. Germline V gene data show CDR1 as MNHEY and CDR2 as SMNVEV (reference sequence). The CDR3, as DNA: TGTGCCAGCAGTCCCCGGGAGGGGCGAGGGTACTTC. Translating gives CASSPREGRGYF.

Written as DNA, the CDR3 is TGCAGCGTGATGGACGGGAATCAGCCCCAGCATTTT. Amino acid sequence: CSVMDGNQPQHF. V gene TRBV29-1 combines with J gene TRBJ1-5, with D unclear. Germline CDR1 reads SQVTM; CDR2 reads ANQGSEA. The CDR3 has 12 amino acids. Trimming pared 6 bases from V and 4 bases from J, leaving 10 bases between. The variable domain in full, completed from reference TRBV29-1 and TRBJ1-5, reads SAVISQKPSRDICQRGTSLTIQCQVDSQVTMMFWYRQQPGQSLTLIATANQGSEATYESGFVIDKFPISRPNLTFSTLTVSNMSPEDSSIYLCSVMDGNQPQHFGDGTRLSIL.

The chain joins TRBV5-1 to TRBJ1-2, with D possibly matching TRBD1 (5 bases). Trimming removed 4 bases at V and 2 bases at J, with 18 bases between. Germline loops: CDR1 SGHRS, CDR2 YFSETQ. CDR3 length: 16 residues. CDR3 DNA sequence: TGCGCCAGCAGCCCCAGCAGGAGGGGCTTAAACTATGGCTACACCTTC. Encoded protein: CASSPSRRGLNYGYTF.

This clone was seen a single time. The gene calls are TRBV30 and TRBJ2-1; D is undetermined. CDR1 is GTSNPN, CDR2 SVGIG, per germline (reference sequence). The CDR3 is made up of 15 amino acids. The germline V and J ends were trimmed by 4 bases and 1 base, with 14 bases remaining between them. The CDR3 sequence: CAWTFAHGSYNEQFF. The CDR3 bases are TGTGCCTGGACTTTTGCCCACGGGTCCTACAATGAGCAGTTCTTC.

The J gene is TRBJ2-1, the V gene TRBV4-3; 8 bases fit TRBD2. Losses at the gene ends were 0 bases for V and 4 bases for J; bases not matched to a gene: 5. From germline, CDR1 is LGHNA and CDR2 YSLEER. The CDR3 sequence is 16 residues long. The CDR3 sequence: CASSQEPAGVYNEQFF. CDR3 sequence (DNA): TGCGCCAGCAGCCAAGAACCAGCGGGGGTTTACAATGAGCAGTTCTTC.

The CDR3 coding sequence is TGTGCCAGCTTACTAGGGAATGGTGGCTACACCTTC. Its translation is CASLLGNGGYTF. The genes are TRBV6-1 and TRBJ1-2; D unclear. V lost 8 bases, J lost 7 bases, and 14 bases lay in between. Per germline, CDR1 MNHNS and CDR2 SASEGT. The CDR3 spans 12 residues.

Here the CDR3 reads CASGGQLNYGYTF. CDR3 coding DNA: TGTGCCAGCGGCGGACAGCTTAACTATGGCTACACCTTC. V usage is TRBV7-2 and J usage is TRBJ1-2, with a weak D call TRBD1 (6 bases). Germline CDR1 is SGHTA and CDR2 is FQGNSA. V gave up 8 bases and J gave up 1 base, with 11 bases separating them. The CDR3 has 13 residues.

The J gene is TRBJ1-1, the V gene TRBV18; no clear D gene. With 6 bases removed from V and 0 bases from J, the gap between germline ends came to 20 bases. This CDR3 spans 17 amino acids. CDR1 and CDR2 from the germline V gene are KGHSH and LQKENI. This CDR3 is CASSNLVSAGLNTEAFF. Written as DNA, the CDR3 is TGTGCCAGCTCCAACCTGGTTTCCGCAGGTTTGAACACTGAAGCTTTCTTT.

V usage is TRBV6-6 and J usage is TRBJ2-5, with unresolved D. Germline V CDR1 and CDR2: MNHNY, SVGAGI (reference sequence). CDR3 length: 15 amino acids. V lost 6 bases, J lost 2 bases, and 16 bases lay in between. CDR3 region: CASSPPGFGQETQYF. CDR3 nucleotides: TGTGCCAGCAGCCCACCCGGGTTTGGGCAAGAGACCCAGTACTTC.

The rearrangement links TRBV5-4 to TRBJ1-2, with a weak D call TRBD1 (5 bases). The germline V gene has CDR1 SGHNT and CDR2 YYREEE (reference sequence). This CDR3 is 13 amino acids long. Trimming pared 4 bases from V and 8 bases from J, leaving 15 bases between. Written as DNA, the CDR3 is TGTGCCAGCAGCCCGGGGGGGTCGTGGGGCTACACCTTC. It specifies CASSPGGSWGYTF.

The chain carries TRBV15 and TRBJ2-5, with D possibly matching TRBD2 (7 bases). The CDR3 has 14 amino acids. V lost 3 bases, J lost 1 base, and 9 bases lay in between. Germline CDR1 reads LNHNV; CDR2 reads YYDKDF (reference sequence). The CDR3 coding sequence is TGTGCCACCAGCAGGGGGGGGGCCCAAGAGACCCAGTACTTC. It translates to CATSRGGAQETQYF.

Only one count was recorded for this clone. The chain carries TRBV2 and TRBJ2-5; D is possibly TRBD1 (6 bases). The CDR3 is 13 residues long. Trimming stripped 6 bases from V and 5 bases from J, with 13 bases between. The germline gives CDR1 SNHLY, CDR2 FYNNEI. As DNA, the CDR3 is TGTGCCAGCAGACAGGGAGAGGGGGAGACCCAGTACTTC. Translating gives CASRQGEGETQYF.

A few counts support this clone. The chain joins TRBV19 to TRBJ1-1; D is uncertain. Germline V gives CDR1 LNHDA, CDR2 SQIVND (reference sequence). Trimming took off 5 bases at V and 4 bases at J, with 17 bases between the two ends. The CDR3 length is 15 residues. The CDR3 sequence is CASSLNTMVGTEAFF. CDR3 nucleotides: TGTGCCAGTAGTCTCAATACCATGGTTGGCACTGAAGCTTTCTTT.

The rearrangement uses TRBV19 and TRBJ2-3; D call uncertain. The CDR3 loop spans 13 amino acids. The germline V gene has CDR1 LNHDA and CDR2 SQIVND (reference sequence). V lost 4 bases, J lost 6 bases, and 11 bases lay in between. The CDR3: CASSKGHRDTQYF. CDR3 in DNA: TGTGCCAGTAGTAAGGGCCACCGGGATACGCAGTATTTT. Supplemented by reference TRBV19 and TRBJ2-3, the full variable domain reads DGGITQSPKYLFRKEGQNVTLSCEQNLNHDAMYWYRQDPGQGLRLIYYSQIVNDFQKGDIAEGYSVSREKKESFPLTVTSAQKNPTAFYLCASSKGHRDTQYFGPGTRLTVL.

The CDR3 is CASSIGTLTPYEQYF. The CDR3 DNA sequence: TGTGCCAGTAGTATCGGGACTCTAACTCCCTACGAGCAGTACTTC. The chain links TRBV19 to TRBJ2-7; perhaps TRBD2 as D (6 bases). Looked up from germline, CDR1 is LNHDA and CDR2 is SQIVND (reference sequence). The germline V and J ends were trimmed by 3 bases and 2 bases, with 14 bases remaining between them. There are 15 residues in the CDR3.

V is TRBV25-1 and J is TRBJ2-5; the D gene could be TRBD1 or TRBD2 (5 bases each). Trimming took off 8 bases at V and 4 bases at J, with 14 bases between the two ends. The CDR3 contains 13 residues. Germline lookup yields CDR1 MGHDK and CDR2 SYGVNS. CDR3 nucleotide sequence: TGTGCCAGCTCGTATGGGGGTTTAGAGACCCAGTACTTC. As protein: CASSYGGLETQYF.